One and the same sample provided the 17 T cell receptor beta chains below, sequenced in a study of blood T cell repertoires in COVID-19. TCRdb keeps only in-frame clones here, not all; method: immunoSEQ multiplex PCR. The sample contains about 380,000 clones, more than 70% of which appear only once. The specimen was PBMCs or T cells enriched from blood (not recorded which). Every receptor here comes from a man aged 25-45 years who had recovered from COVID-19.

The genes are TRBV4-3 and TRBJ2-5; the D is unclear. Germline CDR1 is LGHNA and CDR2 is YSLEER. Between the trimmed V and J ends, which lost 2 bases and 5 bases, there was a span of 18 bases. The CDR3 has 16 residues. The CDR3 coding sequence is TGCGCCAGCAGCCAATGGAGTCTCGGAACCCGCGAGACCCAGTACTTC. The encoded protein is CASSQWSLGTRETQYF.

For the CDR3, the DNA is TGTGCCAGCTCACCTATAACACTAGTTGCAACTAATGAAAAACTGTTTTTT. Translating gives CASSPITLVATNEKLFF. The chain recombines TRBV18 with TRBJ1-4; D uncertain. Germline CDR1 KGHSH, CDR2 LQKENI. Trimming pared 3 bases from V and 0 bases from J, leaving 14 bases between. The CDR3 has 17 amino acids.

This rearrangement joins TRBV4-1 to TRBJ2-7, with D tentatively TRBD1 (5 bases). The germline CDR1 and CDR2 sequences are MGHRA and YSYEKL. The CDR3 has 14 amino acids. Trimming left V 3 bases short and J 3 bases short, with 12 bases between. This CDR3 is CASSHLDTYYEQYF. CDR3 sequence (DNA): TGCGCCAGCAGCCACTTGGACACATACTACGAGCAGTACTTC.

The genes are TRBV10-3 and TRBJ2-1; 7 bases agree with TRBD1. Germline assignment: CDR1 ENHRY and CDR2 SYGVKD. This CDR3 is built from 12 residues. V was pared by 10 bases and J by 11 bases, with 11 bases of the junction left unmatched. CDR3 sequence: CATYHRGMQQFF. In nucleotides, the CDR3 is TGTGCCACCTACCACAGGGGCATGCAGCAGTTCTTC.

This chain uses TRBV5-1 with TRBJ2-2, with 11 bases matching TRBD2. CDR3 length equals 17 residues. The V gene's germline CDR1 is SGHRS and CDR2 YFSETQ. The V and J ends lost 3 bases and 6 bases, in that order; junction bases with no gene match: 10. The CDR3: CASSSNLAGGFAGELFF. In nucleotides, the CDR3 is TGCGCCAGCAGCTCGAATCTAGCGGGGGGTTTCGCCGGGGAGCTGTTTTTT.

The chain uses TRBV7-2 and TRBJ1-1; D gene ambiguous. The CDR3 length is 14 residues. Germline V gene sequence: CDR1 SGHTA, CDR2 FQGNSA. Trimming pared 0 bases from V and 2 bases from J, leaving 7 bases between. CDR3 nucleotide sequence: TGTGCCAGCAGCTTAGCCGGTCCAAACACTGAAGCTTTCTTT. It translates to CASSLAGPNTEAFF.

The chain employs TRBV19 and TRBJ2-6, with TRBD1 identical over 9 bases. This CDR3 is built from 17 residues. The ends lost 7 bases at V and 1 base at J; junction bases unmatched: 8. CDR1 is LNHDA and CDR2 is SQIVND in the germline V gene (reference sequence). The DNA of the CDR3 is TGTGCCAGTACCGCCGGACAGGGGACGTCTGGGGCCAACGTCCTGACTTTC. Translation: CASTAGQGTSGANVLTF.

The genes are TRBV30 and TRBJ1-1; D unclear. The CDR3 contains 14 residues. Germline V gene sequence: CDR1 GTSNPN, CDR2 SVGIG (reference sequence). Trimming removed 4 bases from V and 4 bases from J, with 16 bases in between. CDR3 in amino acids: CAWNRGLHGTEAFF. The CDR3 coding sequence is TGTGCCTGGAATAGAGGGCTGCATGGCACTGAAGCTTTCTTT.

This rearrangement joins TRBV19 to TRBJ2-1, with 8 bases matching TRBD2. Germline CDR1 reads LNHDA; CDR2 reads SQIVND (reference sequence). The CDR3 length is 15 residues. V was pared by 6 bases and J by 10 bases, with 14 bases of the junction left unmatched. CDR3 sequence reads: CASRSGTSVFWEQFF. The CDR3, as DNA: TGTGCCAGTAGGTCCGGGACTAGTGTTTTTTGGGAGCAGTTCTTC.

This clone occurred a few times. The V gene is TRBV9, the J gene TRBJ1-2; D not certain. The CDR3 has 15 residues. The V gene's germline CDR1 is SGDLS and CDR2 YYNGEE. Trimming stripped 4 bases from V and 4 bases from J, with 17 bases between. In nucleotides, the CDR3 is TGTGCCAGCAGCCTCCATCCTACAGCAGGCTATGGCTACACCTTC. Translating it yields CASSLHPTAGYGYTF.

The chain couples TRBV24-1 to TRBJ2-2; D may be TRBD1 (5 bases). The CDR3 loop spans 14 amino acids. CDR1 is KGHDR, CDR2 SFDVKD, per germline. V was pared by 4 bases and J by 4 bases, with 9 bases between. CDR3 amino acids: CATSESTGTGELFF. CDR3 coding DNA: TGTGCCACCAGTGAATCCACAGGCACCGGGGAGCTGTTTTTT.

The chain links TRBV2 to TRBJ1-1, with 9 bases fitting TRBD1. There are 13 residues in the CDR3. V lost 5 bases, J lost 10 bases, and 8 bases stayed unmatched. Germline CDR1 SNHLY, CDR2 FYNNEI. The CDR3 region has the DNA TGTGCCAGCAGTTGGACAGGGGCGGGAGGAGCTTTCTTT. This sequence encodes CASSWTGAGGAFF.

J is TRBJ2-7 and V is TRBV5-1; 9 bases align to TRBD1. The V gene end was trimmed by 3 bases and the J gene end by 4 bases; junction bases not matched to a gene: 5. The CDR3 is 14 amino acids. The germline V gene encodes CDR1 SGHRS and CDR2 YFSETQ. The chain's CDR3 is CASSWGQGNYEQYF. The DNA of the CDR3 is TGCGCCAGCAGCTGGGGACAGGGTAATTACGAGCAGTACTTC.

This sequence joins TRBV10-3 and TRBJ2-5, with a weak D call TRBD1 (6 bases). V lost 9 bases, J lost 5 bases, and 10 bases lay in between. Looked up from germline, CDR1 is ENHRY and CDR2 is SYGVKD. CDR3 length equals 11 residues. The CDR3 DNA sequence: TGTGCCATAAGTACAGGGGAGACCCAGTACTTC. Translated, it gives CAISTGETQYF.

This clone was counted once. This chain joins TRBV2 and TRBJ2-7; D may be TRBD2 (6 bases). Deletions cut 7 bases from V and 5 bases from J, with 18 bases between. Germline lookup yields CDR1 SNHLY and CDR2 FYNNEI. This CDR3 spans 14 amino acids. The CDR3 coding sequence is TGTGCCAGCACCGTCCGGCGGGGCGCGGACGAGCAGTACTTC. Encoded protein: CASTVRRGADEQYF.

This chain links TRBV5-1 with TRBJ2-2; the match to TRBD2 covers 7 bases. J gave up 7 bases and V 1 base, and 4 bases lay outside the gene matches. CDR1 and CDR2 from the germline V gene are SGHRS and YFSETQ. This CDR3 is 14 amino acids long. CDR3 sequence: CASSLRGEFGELFF. Here the CDR3 DNA reads TGCGCCAGCAGCTTGCGGGGGGAGTTCGGGGAGCTGTTTTTT.

The chain couples TRBV18 to TRBJ1-4; 8 nucleotides align to TRBD1. The CDR3 is 14 amino acids. J was trimmed by 8 bases and V by 5 bases; bases with no gene match: 7. Germline CDR1 reads KGHSH; CDR2 reads LQKENI. The CDR3 reads CASSDRGTNEKLFF. Here the CDR3 DNA reads TGTGCCAGCTCAGACAGGGGAACAAACGAAAAACTGTTTTTT.